The 21 T cell receptor beta chains below were found in one sample sequenced in a study of regulatory T cells in long-lasting Graves disease. Construction of TCR beta libraries relied on iRepertoire HTBI primers and on Arm-PCR targeting CDR3 regions. TCRdb used MiXCR to reprocess the multiplex PCR reads, holding one entry per CDR3 protein. The table shows a few hundred thousand distinct CDR3 sequences, with around 24% occurring only once. The sample's time point: persistent/refractory GD, antithyroid drugs over 5 years with positive TRAb. The TCR library used RNA extracted from PBMCs. This material consisted of peripheral blood mononuclear cells (PBMCs), taken when the disease was refractory, from a patient treated with antithyroid drugs. The receptors stem from a female donor with Graves disease.

Comments on this clonotype: A single base separates this from a much larger clone, so it may be a read error. The chain couples TRBV25-1 to TRBJ2-6; D is ambiguous. Trimming stripped 6 bases from V and 2 bases from J, with 5 bases between. CDR1 MGHDK and CDR2 SYGVNS come from the germline V gene. The CDR3 is 13 amino acids. CDR3 nucleotides: TGTGCCAGCAGGGAAACTGGGGCCAACGTCCTGACTTTC. It specifies CASRETGANVLTF.

This clonotype was observed a handful of times. V is TRBV15 and J is TRBJ1-5, with 8 positions matching TRBD1. CDR1 is LNHNV and CDR2 is YYDKDF in the germline V gene (reference sequence). J was trimmed by 3 bases and V by 5 bases; bases with no gene match: 6. The CDR3 has 15 residues. This CDR3 reads CATSPNRGDNQPQHF. CDR3 in DNA: TGTGCCACCAGCCCTAACAGGGGGGACAATCAGCCCCAGCATTTT.

This clonotype has a handful of counts. The gene calls are TRBV6-2 or TRBV6-3 and TRBJ1-1, with a possible D match to TRBD1 (5 bases). CDR1 and CDR2 (germline): MNHEY, SVGEGT. V gave up 0 bases and J gave up 2 bases, with 7 bases separating them. This CDR3 has 14 residues. The CDR3, as DNA: TGTGCCAGCAGTTACTCGCAGGGTAACACTGAAGCTTTCTTT. Translating it yields CASSYSQGNTEAFF.

V is TRBV19 and J is TRBJ2-7; tentative D call: TRBD2 (6 bases). With 3 bases removed from V and 3 bases from J, the gap between germline ends came to 12 bases. The length of the CDR3 is 14 residues. Germline-derived CDR1 and CDR2 are LNHDA and SQIVND (reference sequence). The DNA of the CDR3 is TGTGCCAGTAGTATTTCGGGGGATTACTACGAGCAGTACTTC. Translated, it gives CASSISGDYYEQYF.

There are a few counts of this clonotype. V is TRBV5-5 and J is TRBJ2-3; D is ambiguous. CDR3 size: 14 residues. Between the trimmed V and J ends, which lost 6 bases and 0 bases, there was a span of 11 bases. Germline CDR1 is SGHKS and CDR2 is YYEKEE (reference sequence). The CDR3 loop is CASKSVLSTDTQYF. The DNA of the CDR3 is TGTGCCAGCAAATCGGTCCTTAGCACAGATACGCAGTATTTT.

The chain combines TRBV4-2 with TRBJ1-1; 7 bases align to TRBD1. The CDR3 loop spans 16 amino acids. Per germline, CDR1 LGHNA and CDR2 YNFKEQ. With 0 bases clipped from V and 1 base from J, the junction kept 5 bases outside the gene matches. CDR3 nucleotides: TGTGCCAGCAGCCAAGACTCGTCAGGGGGGAACACTGAAGCTTTCTTT. Protein product: CASSQDSSGGNTEAFF.

This clonotype was seen at least ten times. This rearrangement joins TRBV28 to TRBJ1-1; D might be TRBD1 (5 bases). The length of the CDR3 is 12 residues. Trimming took 7 bases from V and 10 from J, leaving 16 bases between them. The germline CDR1 and CDR2 sequences are MDHEN and SYDVKM. This CDR3 is CASTPGEVRAFF. CDR3 sequence (DNA): TGTGCCAGCACACCGGGGGAGGTGAGAGCTTTCTTT. The full variable domain, completed using reference TRBV28 and TRBJ1-1, is DVKVTQSSRYLVKRTGEKVFLECVQDMDHENMFWYRQDPGLGLRLIYFSYDVKMKEKGDIPEGYSVSREKKERFSLILESASTNQTSMYLCASTPGEVRAFFGQGTRLTVV.

This clonotype was found many times. This chain uses TRBV29-1 with TRBJ1-1, with no clear D. Germline CDR1 is SQVTM and CDR2 is ANQGSEA. This CDR3 is 11 amino acids long. Trimming left V 2 bases short and J 4 bases short, with 5 bases between. This CDR3 is CSVEWGTEAFF. Written as DNA, the CDR3 is TGCAGCGTTGAATGGGGCACTGAAGCTTTCTTT.

Many counts were recorded for this clonotype. The J gene is TRBJ2-7, the V gene TRBV20-1; 8 bases align to TRBD2. Germline-derived CDR1 and CDR2 are DFQATT and SNEGSKA (reference sequence). V was clipped by 3 bases and J by 3 bases; unmatched bases: 7. The CDR3 runs to 14 residues. CDR3 sequence (DNA): TGCAGTGCTAGGACGGGAGGGGACCTCTACGAGCAGTACTTC. Amino acid sequence: CSARTGGDLYEQYF.

This clonotype was detected only a few times. V usage is TRBV20-1 and J usage is TRBJ2-4; a weak D match, TRBD2 (6 bases). The CDR3 is made up of 15 amino acids. Germline CDR1 reads DFQATT; CDR2 reads SNEGSKA (reference sequence). The V end lost 3 bases, the J end lost 3 bases, and 15 bases lay between the germline ends. CDR3 loop: CSASEGRGGKNIQYF. In DNA form, the CDR3 reads TGCAGTGCTAGTGAGGGCCGGGGAGGCAAAAACATTCAGTACTTC.

The chain recombines TRBV7-2 with TRBJ2-7; TRBD1 matches 7 bases. The CDR3 extends over 14 amino acids. From germline, CDR1 is SGHTA and CDR2 FQGNSA. Trimming took 2 bases from V and 4 from J; bases not matched to a gene: 5. The CDR3, as DNA: TGTGCCAGCAGCTTACGCCCGGGACAGTACGAGCAGTACTTC. Amino acids: CASSLRPGQYEQYF.

This clonotype was found many times. The chain links TRBV7-9 to TRBJ1-1, with D unclear. Germline CDR1 is SEHNR and CDR2 is FQNEAQ (reference sequence). Trimming took off 8 bases at V and 4 bases at J, with 11 bases between the two ends. This CDR3 region has 12 residues. For the CDR3, the DNA is TGTGCCAGCTCGAGGTTGAGCACTGAAGCTTTCTTT. Its translation is CASSRLSTEAFF.

The chain joins TRBV19 to TRBJ2-7; no firm D call. CDR1 and CDR2 (germline): LNHDA, SQIVND (reference sequence). The CDR3 has 13 amino acids. V was shortened by 5 bases and J by 3 bases, with 11 bases between the two germline ends. The CDR3 coding sequence is TGTGCCAGTAGTTATGGAAAGAGCTACGAGCAGTACTTC. This encodes CASSYGKSYEQYF.

The chain employs TRBV5-1 and TRBJ2-7; the D gene is possibly TRBD2 (12 bases). Germline V gives CDR1 SGHRS, CDR2 YFSETQ. There are 19 residues in the CDR3. V gave up 3 bases and J gave up 6 bases, with 31 bases separating them. The CDR3 region is CASSSRTGGGGLAGIEQYF. The CDR3 DNA follows: TGCGCCAGCAGCTCGAGGACAGGGGGCGGTGGACTAGCGGGAATCGAGCAGTACTTC. Filled out from reference TRBV5-1 and TRBJ2-7, the complete variable domain reads KAGVTQTPRYLIKTRGQQVTLSCSPISGHRSVSWYQQTPGQGLQFLFEYFSETQRNKGNFPGRFSGRQFSNSRSEMNVSTLELGDSALYLCASSSRTGGGGLAGIEQYFGPGTRLTVT.

V gene TRBV20-1 combines with J gene TRBJ2-3; D unclear. The CDR3 covers 13 residues. Between the trimmed V and J ends, which lost 3 bases and 0 bases, there was a span of 7 bases. CDR1 is DFQATT and CDR2 is SNEGSKA in the germline V gene (reference sequence). The CDR3 loop reads CSARSTSTDTQYF. CDR3 nucleotides: TGCAGTGCTAGGTCAACTAGCACAGATACGCAGTATTTT.

This chain links TRBV5-1 with TRBJ1-1; tentatively, D is TRBD1 (6 bases). With 2 bases removed from V and 6 bases from J, the gap between germline ends came to 8 bases. This CDR3 is built from 12 residues. The germline gives CDR1 SGHRS, CDR2 YFSETQ. CDR3 nucleotides: TGCGCCAGCAGCTTTAGGGGGGCTGAAGCTTTCTTT. Its translation: CASSFRGAEAFF.

This clonotype occurred a few times. The CDR3 coding sequence is TGTGCCAGCAGCTTAGCAGGGGGCCCCCTCTACGAGCAGTACTTC. Translated, it gives CASSLAGGPLYEQYF. The rearrangement links TRBV7-2 to TRBJ2-7; the match to TRBD1 covers 7 bases. The CDR3 totals 15 residues. The V segment lost 0 bases and the J segment 3 bases; nucleotides outside the gene matches: 5. CDR1 and CDR2 (germline): SGHTA, FQGNSA. The variable domain in full, with the rest retrieved from reference TRBV7-2 and TRBJ2-7, is GAGVSQSPSNKVTEKGKDVELRCDPISGHTALYWYRQSLGQGLEFLIYFQGNSAPDKSGLPSDRFSAERTGGSVSTLTIQRTQQEDSAVYLCASSLAGGPLYEQYFGPGTRLTVT.

The rearrangement uses TRBV4-1 and TRBJ1-2; D perhaps matches TRBD1 (5 bases). Between the trimmed V and J ends, which lost 0 bases and 4 bases, there was a span of 12 bases. This CDR3 spans 15 amino acids. Per germline, CDR1 MGHRA and CDR2 YSYEKL. The chain's CDR3 is CASSQEGRSPYGYTF. The CDR3 bases are TGCGCCAGCAGCCAAGAGGGACGGTCCCCCTATGGCTACACCTTC.

This clonotype was picked up a small number of times. The gene calls are TRBV29-1 and TRBJ1-2; the D gene is possibly TRBD1 (5 bases). Trimming stripped 3 bases from V and 8 bases from J, with 16 bases between. The germline CDR1 and CDR2 sequences are SQVTM and ANQGSEA. There are 13 residues in the CDR3. CDR3 region: CSVDSDMARGYTF. The CDR3 DNA follows: TGCAGCGTTGATTCGGACATGGCGAGGGGCTACACCTTC.

This chain connects TRBV5-6 to TRBJ1-2, with D possibly matching TRBD1 (5 bases). Trimming took 1 base from V and 5 from J, leaving 12 bases between them. Per germline, CDR1 SGHDT and CDR2 YYEEEE. This CDR3 spans 14 amino acids. DNA for the CDR3: TGTGCCAGCAGCTTGATGGCTCAGGGTTATGGCTACACCTTC. Protein: CASSLMAQGYGYTF.

In this sample, this clonotype turned up many times. The chain employs TRBV28 and TRBJ2-7; D is unresolved. Germline V lookup: CDR1 MDHEN, CDR2 SYDVKM. The V gene lost 6 bases and the J gene lost 2 bases, with 11 bases spanning the gap. The CDR3 sequence is 13 residues long. DNA of the CDR3: TGTGCCAGCAGCTTAAACAGTCCCTACGAGCAGTACTTC. Protein sequence: CASSLNSPYEQYF.